This record looks at one T cell receptor beta chain sequence and its context. Blood was drawn at 2.5 ml per donor. The sample comes from a study of monozygotic twins with inflammatory bowel disease. CDR3 length: 13 amino acids. Per germline, CDR1 SNHLY and CDR2 FYNNEI. Investigators made cDNA in eight separate reactions per sample. TCRdb re-called the 5' RACE reads and shows each CDR3 protein once, DNA omitted. The sample's table shows approximately 150,000 distinct CDR3 sequences. Sequencing used blood. The receptor's source is a human donor with ulcerative colitis or Crohn's disease, or a healthy co-twin of an affected twin (not recorded which). The chain links TRBV2 to TRBJ1-2; TCRdb outputs TRBD1, but without DNA this stays unchecked. CDR3: CASLDREGYGYTF.